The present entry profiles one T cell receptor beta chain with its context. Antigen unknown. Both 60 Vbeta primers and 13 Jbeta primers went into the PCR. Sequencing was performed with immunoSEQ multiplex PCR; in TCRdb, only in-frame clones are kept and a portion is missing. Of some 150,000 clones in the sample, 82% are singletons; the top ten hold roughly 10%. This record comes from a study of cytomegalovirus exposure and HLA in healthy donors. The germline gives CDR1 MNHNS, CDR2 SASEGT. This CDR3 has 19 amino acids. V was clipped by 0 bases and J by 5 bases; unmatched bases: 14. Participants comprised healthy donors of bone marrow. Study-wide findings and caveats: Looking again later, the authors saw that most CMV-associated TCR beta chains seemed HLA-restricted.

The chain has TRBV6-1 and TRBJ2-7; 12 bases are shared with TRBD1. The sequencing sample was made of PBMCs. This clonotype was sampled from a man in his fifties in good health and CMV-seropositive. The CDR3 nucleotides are TGTGCCAGCAGTGAAGCAGAGTACCACGGGACAGGGGGCTTGAACGAGCAGTACTTC. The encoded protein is CASSEAEYHGTGGLNEQYF.